Following are 9 T cell receptor beta chains from one sample sequenced in a study of shared clonotypes between healthy human individuals. Clones were read by immunoSEQ multiplex PCR, and TCRdb kept only the in-frame ones, dropping some. Of under 2.5 million clones detected, 80% to 95% appear once; the ten largest clones hold 0.3% to 0.45%. Sequencing was carried out using naive CD4+ T cells from PBMCs. Subset given: CD45RA+ positively selected. These receptors originate from a man between 18 and 35 years old in good health. Some clones in this sample may be carry-over from other donors' samples.

This chain links TRBV7-6 with TRBJ2-2, with D uncertain. Deletions cut 5 bases from V and 7 bases from J, with 14 bases between. The CDR3 consists of 14 residues. Germline V gives CDR1 SGHVS, CDR2 FNYEAQ. The CDR3 DNA follows: TGTGCCAGCAGCAAGAGGACGGGTGTCGGGGAGCTGTTTTTT. Translating gives CASSKRTGVGELFF. Using reference TRBV7-6 and TRBJ2-2 for the parts outside the CDR3, the full variable domain is GAGVSQSPRYKVTKRGQDVALRCDPISGHVSLYWYRQALGQGPEFLTYFNYEAQQDKSGLPNDRFSAERPEGSISTLTIQRTEQRDSAMYRCASSKRTGVGELFFGEGSRLTVL.

This clone was seen just once. In the same sample, other DNA sequences code for this CDR3. The V and J genes are TRBV18 and TRBJ2-1; D is undetermined. Trimming stripped 2 bases from V and 5 bases from J, with 10 bases between. The germline gives CDR1 KGHSH, CDR2 LQKENI. The CDR3 extends over 14 amino acids. DNA of the CDR3: TGTGCCAGCTCACCAGCGTCAAGGGACAATGAGCAGTTCTTC. Its translation is CASSPASRDNEQFF. Full variable domain (rest looked up from reference TRBV18 and TRBJ2-1): NAGVMQNPRHLVRRRGQEARLRCSPMKGHSHVYWYRQLPEEGLKFMVYLQKENIIDESGMPKERFSAEFPKEGPSILRIQQVVRGDSAAYFCASSPASRDNEQFFGPGTRLTVL.

This sequence joins TRBV5-1 and TRBJ1-5, with D possibly matching TRBD1 (5 bases). The CDR3 runs 14 residues. The germline V gene has CDR1 SGHRS and CDR2 YFSETQ. V lost 2 bases to trimming and J lost 4 bases, with 10 bases between them. This chain's CDR3 is CASSFIPGNQPQHF. CDR3 bases: TGCGCCAGCAGCTTTATACCAGGGAATCAGCCCCAGCATTTT.

As for this clone: It is likely a read error, because the conserved phenylalanine at the end of the CDR3 is missing. No DNA is shown, since the ends of the CDR3 on it are uncertain; the CDR3 is the one TCRdb lists. The rearrangement links TRBV27 to TRBJ2-3; the table's D call TRBD1 went unverified against the DNA. In germline, CDR1 is MNHEY, CDR2 SMNVEV (reference sequence). Termini included, the CDR3 measures 13 amino acids. The CDR3 loop reads CASSLLRDSVATL.

The CDR3 DNA follows: TGCGCCAGCAGCCCTGGTCCCTCAGGGGGCACCGGGGAGCTGTTTTTT. Translated, it gives CASSPGPSGGTGELFF. The chain couples TRBV5-1 to TRBJ2-2, with 7 bases lining up with TRBD1. The CDR3 is made up of 16 amino acids. V lost 4 bases to trimming and J lost 4 bases; unmatched junction nucleotides: 10. Looked up from germline, CDR1 is SGHRS and CDR2 is YFSETQ.

The chain recombines TRBV18 with TRBJ2-4; D is ambiguous. The CDR3 loop spans 13 amino acids. V was pared by 1 base and J by 8 bases, with 9 bases between. CDR1 KGHSH and CDR2 LQKENI come from the germline V gene. This CDR3 is CASSPLGKDIQYF. The CDR3 DNA reads TGTGCCAGCTCACCACTTGGGAAGGACATTCAGTACTTC. Based on the CDR3 plus reference TRBV18 and TRBJ2-4, the full variable domain is NAGVMQNPRHLVRRRGQEARLRCSPMKGHSHVYWYRQLPEEGLKFMVYLQKENIIDESGMPKERFSAEFPKEGPSILRIQQVVRGDSAAYFCASSPLGKDIQYFGAGTRLSVL.

This chain links TRBV10-2 with TRBJ2-3; 11 bases agree with TRBD2. J gave up 5 bases and V 5 bases, and 3 bases lay outside the gene matches. CDR3 length: 14 amino acids. From germline, CDR1 is WSHSY and CDR2 SAAADI. In DNA, the CDR3 is TGCGCCAGCAGTTTAGGACTAGCGGGAGATACGCAGTATTTT. It translates to CASSLGLAGDTQYF.

This rearrangement joins TRBV7-9 to TRBJ2-2; no firm D call. Trimming left V 0 bases short and J 4 bases short, with 9 bases between. This CDR3 comprises 15 residues. Germline assignment: CDR1 SEHNR and CDR2 FQNEAQ (reference sequence). CDR3 region: CASSLAERFTGELFF. CDR3 in DNA: TGTGCCAGCAGCTTAGCGGAGCGCTTCACCGGGGAGCTGTTTTTT. Full variable domain (remainder filled in from reference TRBV7-9 and TRBJ2-2): DTGVSQNPRHKITKRGQNVTFRCDPISEHNRLYWYRQTLGQGPEFLTYFQNEAQLEKSRLLSDRFSAERPKGSFSTLEIQRTEQGDSAMYLCASSLAERFTGELFFGEGSRLTVL.

V gene TRBV6-5 combines with J gene TRBJ1-4; D unresolved. CDR3 size: 14 residues. CDR1 is MNHEY and CDR2 is SVGAGI in the germline V gene. Trimming removed 8 bases from V and 7 bases from J, with 17 bases in between. The chain's CDR3 is CASAEGFRFEKLFF. In DNA, the CDR3 is TGTGCCAGCGCGGAAGGGTTCAGATTTGAAAAACTGTTTTTT.